A single sample is the source of the 8 T cell receptor beta chains below, sequenced in a study of blood T cell repertoires in COVID-19. Only in-frame clones appear in the TCRdb table, and some are missing; sequencing was by immunoSEQ multiplex PCR. Of 150,000 to 200,000 clones listed, more than 65% are singletons. Sequenced sample: peripheral blood. These receptor sequences come from a human donor with acute or convalescent COVID-19. The donor label of this sample is uncertain.

This chain links TRBV7-9 with TRBJ1-2, with 10 bases identical to TRBD1. The CDR3 sequence is 15 residues long. With V trimmed by 3 bases and J by 6 bases, 7 bases remained unmatched. Germline V CDR1 and CDR2: SEHNR, FQNEAQ (reference sequence). CDR3 DNA sequence: TGTGCCAGCAGCTTGGCCGTTGGACAGGGGGATGGCTACACCTTC. This sequence encodes CASSLAVGQGDGYTF.

A few counts support this clone. The chain couples TRBV5-1 to TRBJ2-2; 10 nucleotides align to TRBD1. The germline V gene has CDR1 SGHRS and CDR2 YFSETQ. The V gene end was trimmed by 0 bases and the J gene end by 1 base; junction bases not matched to a gene: 6. The CDR3 is 18 amino acids. CDR3: CASSLDRDRGRNTGELFF. The CDR3 DNA is TGCGCCAGCAGCTTGGATCGGGACAGGGGAAGGAACACCGGGGAGCTGTTTTTT.

Comments on this clone: Different DNA sequences within this sample yield the same CDR3. This chain joins TRBV7-2 and TRBJ1-2, with 9 bases lining up with TRBD1. CDR3 length: 13 residues. The V gene end was trimmed by 4 bases and the J gene end by 4 bases; junction bases not matched to a gene: 1. Germline V lookup: CDR1 SGHTA, CDR2 FQGNSA. CDR3: CASSSGQGYGYTF. The CDR3 region has the DNA TGTGCCAGCAGCTCGGGACAGGGCTATGGCTACACCTTC.

The J gene is TRBJ1-2, the V gene TRBV3-1 (or the pseudogene TRBV3-2); possible D gene TRBD1, 6 bases. This CDR3 comprises 13 residues. The V gene lost 0 bases and the J gene lost 8 bases, with 10 bases spanning the gap. Germline CDR1 and CDR2: LGHDT and YNNKEL (reference sequence). For the CDR3, the DNA is TGTGCCAGCAGCCAAGAACAGGGACGCGGCTACACCTTC. Its translation is CASSQEQGRGYTF.

In its sample, this clone was seen once. This rearrangement joins TRBV5-4 to TRBJ2-2; 11 nucleotides line up with TRBD2. V lost 4 bases, J lost 6 bases, and 11 bases stayed unmatched. The V gene's germline CDR1 is SGHNT and CDR2 YYREEE (reference sequence). The CDR3 has 17 residues. Here the CDR3 reads CASSLPGTSGNSGELFF. In nucleotides, the CDR3 is TGTGCCAGCAGCCTTCCCGGGACTAGCGGTAACTCCGGGGAGCTGTTTTTT.

A few counts support this clone. The CDR3 DNA sequence: TGTGCCAGCTCACCCGGGGACACCGCGAACACCGGGGAGCTGTTTTTT. Its translation is CASSPGDTANTGELFF. V usage is TRBV18 and J usage is TRBJ2-2; the D gene is possibly TRBD1 (6 bases). CDR1 and CDR2 (germline): KGHSH, LQKENI. The CDR3 is 16 residues long. Trimming took off 3 bases at V and 0 bases at J, with 11 bases between the two ends.

The chain joins TRBV19 to TRBJ2-4; 7 nucleotides line up with TRBD1. With V trimmed by 4 bases and J by 6 bases, 6 bases remained unmatched. Germline lookup yields CDR1 LNHDA and CDR2 SQIVND (reference sequence). The CDR3 is 14 residues long. CDR3 in amino acids: CASSTDRFGNIQYF. In DNA, the CDR3 is TGTGCCAGTAGTACGGACAGGTTCGGAAACATTCAGTACTTC.

This rearrangement joins TRBV29-1 to TRBJ2-7; 11 bases map to TRBD1. V dropped 5 bases and J dropped 3; count of bases not matched to a gene: 6. This CDR3 contains 14 residues. The V gene's germline CDR1 is SQVTM and CDR2 ANQGSEA. The CDR3 here is CSVQRGTGGYEQYF. Written as DNA, the CDR3 is TGCAGCGTTCAACGGGGGACAGGGGGCTACGAGCAGTACTTC.